One and the same sample provided the 20 T cell receptor beta chains below, sequenced in a study of cytomegalovirus exposure and HLA in healthy donors. This PCR relied on a set of 60 Vbeta primers and 13 Jbeta primers. Profiled with immunoSEQ multiplex PCR; TCRdb holds only in-frame clones, not every one. The repertoire includes fewer than 250,000 clones, around 80% of them detected once, and around 2% sits in the top ten. Sequenced material: PBMCs. These receptors came from a man younger than 30 in good health and CMV-seronegative.

The genes are TRBV5-6 and TRBJ2-3, with 12 bases fitting TRBD2. After removal of 0 bases from V and 3 bases from J, the junction contained 8 bases not matched to a gene. The CDR3 loop spans 18 amino acids. Germline V CDR1 and CDR2: SGHDT, YYEEEE. CDR3 loop: CASSLGPLAGGPTDTQYF. CDR3 nucleotide sequence: TGTGCCAGCAGCTTGGGCCCCCTAGCGGGAGGGCCAACAGATACGCAGTATTTT.

The chain recombines TRBV14 with TRBJ2-3; TRBD2 aligns across 14 bases. Germline values: CDR1 SGHDN, CDR2 FVKESK. The V segment lost 4 bases and the J segment 5 bases; nucleotides outside the gene matches: 11. CDR3 length equals 18 residues. In DNA, the CDR3 is TGTGCCAGCAGCCCCACAAAGGGGACTAGCGGGAGTGTAGATACGCAGTATTTT. This sequence encodes CASSPTKGTSGSVDTQYF.

The rearrangement uses TRBV2 and TRBJ2-7; 7 bases are a match to TRBD1. Germline CDR1 SNHLY, CDR2 FYNNEI. The length of the CDR3 is 16 residues. J was trimmed by 1 base and V by 7 bases; bases with no gene match: 13. This CDR3 reads CASTRGGGPDSYEQYF. The CDR3 coding sequence is TGTGCCAGCACCCGAGGGGGCGGACCTGATTCCTACGAGCAGTACTTC.

The chain employs TRBV19 and TRBJ1-1; possible D gene TRBD1, 5 bases. With 1 base removed from V and 1 base from J, the gap between germline ends came to 10 bases. The CDR3 consists of 15 residues. The germline V gene has CDR1 LNHDA and CDR2 SQIVND (reference sequence). The CDR3 is CASSIVQGWNTEAFF. CDR3 nucleotides: TGTGCCAGTAGTATAGTCCAGGGATGGAACACTGAAGCTTTCTTT. Variable domain in full (rest from reference TRBV19 and TRBJ1-1): DGGITQSPKYLFRKEGQNVTLSCEQNLNHDAMYWYRQDPGQGLRLIYYSQIVNDFQKGDIAEGYSVSREKKESFPLTVTSAQKNPTAFYLCASSIVQGWNTEAFFGQGTRLTVV.

This chain joins TRBV7-6 and TRBJ2-1; the D is unclear. Trimming took 0 bases from V and 3 from J, leaving 6 bases between them. The length of the CDR3 is 14 residues. The germline gives CDR1 SGHVS, CDR2 FNYEAQ. The CDR3 coding sequence is TGTGCCAGCAGCTTAGCCCAGAACTACAATGAGCAGTTCTTC. It translates to CASSLAQNYNEQFF.

This chain links TRBV9 with TRBJ1-3; the D is unclear. The V end was cut by 0 bases, the J end by 0 bases, with 19 bases between. Germline V lookup: CDR1 SGDLS, CDR2 YYNGEE. This CDR3 spans 19 amino acids. The CDR3 sequence: CASSVGRSLVHSSGNTIYF. DNA of the CDR3: TGTGCCAGCAGCGTAGGAAGGAGCCTCGTACATAGCTCTGGAAACACCATATATTTT.

The chain couples TRBV6-5 to TRBJ1-6, with D uncertain. CDR1 MNHEY and CDR2 SVGAGI come from the germline V gene. The germline V and J ends were trimmed by 5 bases and 10 bases, with 15 bases remaining between them. This CDR3 comprises 14 residues. The CDR3 spells CASSPTGFRSPLHF. The CDR3 nucleotides read TGTGCCAGCAGTCCTACGGGTTTCCGGTCACCCCTCCACTTT.

This chain links TRBV7-3 with TRBJ1-2; D is perhaps TRBD1 (5 bases). Germline loops: CDR1 SGHTA, CDR2 FQGTGA. V lost 0 bases and J 12 bases, leaving 17 bases between the germline ends. The CDR3 runs 14 residues. This chain's CDR3 is CASSLTPQGVEHTF. As DNA, the CDR3 is TGTGCCAGCAGCTTAACTCCCCAGGGTGTTGAGCACACCTTC.

The V and J genes are TRBV4-1 and TRBJ1-4, with D uncertain. Germline values: CDR1 MGHRA, CDR2 YSYEKL. V lost 1 base, J lost 0 bases, and 6 bases lay in between. The CDR3 has 15 residues. The CDR3 protein is CASSQVSSTNEKLFF. CDR3 nucleotide sequence: TGCGCCAGCAGCCAAGTGAGTTCAACTAATGAAAAACTGTTTTTT.

This clone has only one observation. The chain recombines TRBV10-1 with TRBJ2-7; 9 positions match TRBD1. Per germline, CDR1 WNHNN and CDR2 SYGVQD (reference sequence). This CDR3 is 18 amino acids long. J gave up 0 bases and V 8 bases, and 17 bases lay outside the gene matches. Here the CDR3 reads CASLRRDRAKGSSYEQYF. CDR3 DNA: TGCGCCAGCCTACGAAGGGACAGGGCAAAAGGGAGCTCCTACGAGCAGTACTTC.

This chain connects TRBV5-1 to TRBJ2-3, with D possibly matching TRBD1 (6 bases). From germline, CDR1 is SGHRS and CDR2 YFSETQ. V lost 4 bases, J lost 6 bases, and 9 bases lay in between. CDR3 length: 12 residues. CDR3 region: CASSTGQDTQYF. The CDR3 bases are TGCGCCAGCAGCACCGGACAGGATACGCAGTATTTT.

V usage is TRBV5-1 and J usage is TRBJ2-7, with 9 bases identical to TRBD1. The germline CDR1 and CDR2 sequences are SGHRS and YFSETQ. V lost 3 bases to trimming and J lost 4 bases; unmatched junction nucleotides: 11. This CDR3 has 16 amino acids. The CDR3 DNA sequence: TGCGCCAGCAGCTATATAATCACAGGGGGCGGTTACGAGCAGTACTTC. Protein product: CASSYIITGGGYEQYF.

This chain uses TRBV18 with TRBJ1-2; a possible D gene is TRBD1 (6 bases). Germline V lookup: CDR1 KGHSH, CDR2 LQKENI. This CDR3 has 13 amino acids. Deletions cut 5 bases from V and 6 bases from J, with 13 bases between. The DNA for the CDR3 is TGTGCCAGCTCATCCCCAGGGGTGAATGGCTACACCTTC. It translates to CASSSPGVNGYTF. Together with reference TRBV18 and TRBJ1-2, the CDR3 gives the full variable domain: NAGVMQNPRHLVRRRGQEARLRCSPMKGHSHVYWYRQLPEEGLKFMVYLQKENIIDESGMPKERFSAEFPKEGPSILRIQQVVRGDSAAYFCASSSPGVNGYTFGSGTRLTVV.

The chain carries TRBV7-8 and TRBJ2-5; TRBD2 matches 12 bases. The CDR3 loop spans 17 amino acids. Germline CDR1 SGHVS, CDR2 FQNEAQ. Trimming at V came to 1 base and at J to 0 bases, leaving 3 bases not matched to a gene. CDR3 sequence (DNA): TGTGCCAGCAGCTTAGAGACTAGCGGGAGAAACCAAGAGACCCAGTACTTC. Translating it yields CASSLETSGRNQETQYF. Combining the CDR3 with reference TRBV7-8 and TRBJ2-5 gives the whole variable domain GAGVSQSPRYKVAKRGQDVALRCDPISGHVSLFWYQQALGQGPEFLTYFQNEAQLDKSGLPSDRFFAERPEGSVSTLKIQRTQQEDSAVYLCASSLETSGRNQETQYFGPGTRLLVL.

This chain's CDR3 is CAISEHPRQGAQGYGYTF. In DNA form, the CDR3 reads TGTGCCATCAGTGAGCATCCACGACAGGGGGCGCAGGGCTATGGCTACACCTTC. This chain connects TRBV10-3 to TRBJ1-2; 10 bases line up with TRBD1. V shed 2 bases and J 4 bases; nucleotides not matched to a gene: 13. CDR1 and CDR2 (germline): ENHRY, SYGVKD. CDR3 length equals 18 residues.

V gene TRBV11-1 combines with J gene TRBJ2-5; D may be TRBD2 (5 bases). Between the trimmed V and J ends, which lost 5 bases and 6 bases, there was a span of 13 bases. Per germline, CDR1 SGHAT and CDR2 FQDESV (reference sequence). The CDR3 has 13 residues. Here the CDR3 DNA reads TGTGCCAGCAGCATCGGGGTTCGGCAGACCCAGTACTTC. As protein: CASSIGVRQTQYF.

J is TRBJ2-7 and V is TRBV28; 10 nucleotides align to TRBD2. The junction had 9 bases not matched to a gene; V was cut back by 5 bases and J by 5 bases. The CDR3 loop spans 15 amino acids. Germline CDR1 and CDR2: MDHEN and SYDVKM. Here the CDR3 DNA reads TGTGCCAGCAGTCTAGCTAGCGGGAGAACCCACGAGCAGTACTTC. The encoded protein is CASSLASGRTHEQYF.

With respect to this clone: Relative to the germline gene, one junction end is altered; a read error may explain this. V usage is TRBV7-7 and J usage is TRBJ2-3, with 8 bases that match TRBD2. The CDR3 has 18 amino acids. Germline values: CDR1 SSHAT, CDR2 FNYEAQ (reference sequence). This chain's CDR3 is CASRPGTSPSWGQDTQYF. In DNA, the CDR3 is TGTGCTAGCAGACCCGGGACTAGTCCCTCCTGGGGCCAAGATACGCAGTATTTT. The whole variable domain, remainder taken from reference TRBV7-7 and TRBJ2-3, is GAGVSQSPRYKVTKRGQDVTLRCDPISSHATLYWYQQALGQGPEFLTYFNYEAQPDKSGLPSDRFSAERPEGSISTLTIQRTEQRDSAMYRCASRPGTSPSWGQDTQYFGPGTRLTVL.

This clone was counted a single time. The chain recombines TRBV4-3 with TRBJ2-1; TRBD2 is a possible D gene (6 bases). Germline CDR1 LGHNA, CDR2 YSLEER. The CDR3 runs 13 residues. Trimming pared 3 bases from V and 13 bases from J, leaving 16 bases between. The CDR3 sequence: CASSQETRTGQFF. CDR3 bases: TGCGCCAGCAGCCAGGAGACTAGGACCGGCCAGTTCTTC.

A note on this clone: One junction end does not reproduce the germline sequence, and a read error may be involved. The J gene is TRBJ2-3, the V gene TRBV7-9, with 9 positions matching TRBD1. CDR1 and CDR2 (germline): SEHNR, FQNEAQ (reference sequence). The CDR3 spans 17 residues. The CDR3 DNA reads as TGTTCCAGCAGCTTCCCAATATCCGGGACAGGGATAGATACGCAGTATTTT. Its translation is CSSSFPISGTGIDTQYF.